Below, 28 T cell receptor beta chains from the same sample are listed, as sequenced in a study of T cell responses to AZD1222 COVID-19 vaccine. TCRdb keeps only in-frame clones here, not all; method: immunoSEQ multiplex PCR. Among more than 95,000 clones, about 89% were seen once, and the ten largest hold roughly 3.3%. This material consisted of peripheral blood, taken 28 days after the second dose of the MenACWY control vaccine. The receptor source for this set is an adult who received the MenACWY meningococcal vaccine as a control.

The chain is built from TRBV12-5 and TRBJ2-2, with D possibly being TRBD1 or TRBD2 (5 bases each). This CDR3 comprises 15 residues. With 7 bases removed from V and 6 bases from J, the gap between germline ends came to 18 bases. Germline CDR1 and CDR2: LGHNT and FRNRAP. The CDR3 nucleotides are TGTGCTAGTGCCTCCATGAGGGGCTTAGCCGGGGAGCTGTTTTTT. Translated: CASASMRGLAGELFF.

This chain links TRBV9 with TRBJ2-2; no firm D call. V shed 0 bases and J shed 7 bases, with 13 bases lying between them. This CDR3 spans 15 amino acids. CDR1 is SGDLS, CDR2 YYNGEE, per germline. CDR3 loop: CASSVVGFQDGELFF. CDR3 DNA: TGTGCCAGCAGCGTAGTAGGGTTTCAGGACGGGGAGCTGTTTTTT. Looking up the rest from reference TRBV9 and TRBJ2-2 gives the full variable domain: DSGVTQTPKHLITATGQRVTLRCSPRSGDLSVYWYQQSLDQGLQFLIQYYNGEERAKGNILERFSAQQFPDLHSELNLSSLELGDSALYFCASSVVGFQDGELFFGEGSRLTVL.

The V call is TRBV19, the J call TRBJ1-1, with a weak D call TRBD1 (5 bases). Per the germline V gene, CDR1 is LNHDA and CDR2 is SQIVND (reference sequence). The CDR3 consists of 13 residues. Trimming removed 4 bases from V and 3 bases from J, with 9 bases in between. CDR3: CASSTDTYTEAFF. CDR3 sequence (DNA): TGTGCCAGTAGTACGGACACGTACACTGAAGCTTTCTTT.

The chain combines TRBV28 with TRBJ2-6; D possibly corresponds to TRBD1 (6 bases). The CDR3 spans 18 residues. The V end lost 3 bases, the J end lost 2 bases, and 17 bases lay between the germline ends. Germline CDR1 and CDR2: MDHEN and SYDVKM. The DNA for the CDR3 is TGTGCCAGCAGTTTCCAACAGGGAAAGGTGGCTGGGGCCAACGTCCTGACTTTC. Protein sequence: CASSFQQGKVAGANVLTF.

CDR3 bases: TGTGCCAGCAATATGGGACAGGAAGAGACCCAGTACTTC. As protein: CASNMGQEETQYF. This rearrangement joins TRBV2 to TRBJ2-5; 8 nucleotides align to TRBD1. The CDR3 extends over 13 amino acids. After removal of 7 bases from V and 3 bases from J, the junction contained 4 bases not matched to a gene. The germline CDR1 and CDR2 sequences are SNHLY and FYNNEI.

The chain employs TRBV24-1 and TRBJ2-5, with D uncertain. Trimming stripped 4 bases from V and 4 bases from J, with 9 bases between. The CDR3 contains 13 residues. Germline loops: CDR1 KGHDR, CDR2 SFDVKD. The CDR3 reads CATSDPALETQYF. CDR3 DNA: TGTGCCACCAGTGACCCGGCTCTAGAGACCCAGTACTTC.

This clone was counted ten times or more. This sequence joins TRBV11-3 and TRBJ1-1; TRBD1 might be the D (6 bases). The CDR3 spans 13 residues. V was clipped by 2 bases and J by 5 bases, with 9 bases between them. Germline values: CDR1 SGHNT, CDR2 YENEEA. In nucleotides, the CDR3 is TGTGCCAGCAGCTTACAGGGGAATACTGAAGCTTTCTTT. Protein product: CASSLQGNTEAFF.

The rearrangement links TRBV28 to TRBJ2-5; TRBD2 matches 7 bases. Germline-derived CDR1 and CDR2 are MDHEN and SYDVKM. V lost 2 bases to trimming and J lost 11 bases; unmatched junction nucleotides: 5. The CDR3 runs to 12 residues. The CDR3 sequence: CASSLAGDRQYF. For the CDR3, the DNA is TGTGCCAGCAGTTTAGCGGGGGACCGACAGTACTTC.

The chain links TRBV7-2 to TRBJ1-5, with TRBD1 identical over 8 bases. V gave up 5 bases and J gave up 6 bases; unmatched junction bases: 12. Germline V gene data show CDR1 as SGHTA and CDR2 as FQGNSA. The CDR3 extends over 16 amino acids. DNA for the CDR3: TGTGCCAGCAGCCCCGGGGGGGCAGGGGGCGGTCAGCCCCAGCATTTT. Amino acid sequence: CASSPGGAGGGQPQHF.

This clone has only a few counts. The V call is TRBV11-2, the J call TRBJ1-2; TRBD1 matches 8 bases. This CDR3 has 12 amino acids. The junction had 3 bases not matched to a gene; V was cut back by 5 bases and J by 7 bases. Germline V gene lookup returns CDR1 SGHAT and CDR2 FQNNGV. The CDR3 here is CASSRGQGGYTF. DNA of the CDR3: TGTGCCAGCAGCCGTGGACAGGGTGGCTACACCTTC.

The chain uses TRBV7-2 and TRBJ2-2, with D possibly being TRBD1 (6 bases). V was clipped by 0 bases and J by 4 bases, with 12 bases between them. There are 16 residues in the CDR3. Germline values: CDR1 SGHTA, CDR2 FQGNSA. The CDR3 here is CASSLAGRGITGELFF. The DNA of the CDR3 is TGTGCCAGCAGCTTAGCCGGCAGGGGTATCACCGGGGAGCTGTTTTTT.

The V call is TRBV6-6, the J call TRBJ2-5; D gene ambiguous. The CDR3 runs 14 residues. Germline V CDR1 and CDR2: MNHNY, SVGAGI (reference sequence). Trimming took off 0 bases at V and 4 bases at J, with 9 bases between the two ends. Here the CDR3 DNA reads TGTGCCAGCAGTTACTCTCTGGTAGGAGAGACCCAGTACTTC. Its protein product is CASSYSLVGETQYF.

The rearrangement uses TRBV10-3 and TRBJ2-7; tentatively, D is TRBD2 (7 bases). The CDR3 extends over 13 amino acids. The germline V gene has CDR1 ENHRY and CDR2 SYGVKD. V lost 10 bases and J 2 bases, leaving 15 bases between the germline ends. Here the CDR3 DNA reads TGTGCCAACTTGCGGGGGCCCGCCTACGAGCAGTACTTC. This gives the protein CANLRGPAYEQYF.

V usage is TRBV11-2 and J usage is TRBJ1-1; TRBD1 is a possible D gene (6 bases). The length of the CDR3 is 14 residues. Germline values: CDR1 SGHAT, CDR2 FQNNGV. V gave up 7 bases and J gave up 4 bases, with 16 bases separating them. In DNA form, the CDR3 reads TGTGCCAGCACCCAGGGGAGGGGACGCACTGAAGCTTTCTTT. This codes for CASTQGRGRTEAFF.

The rearrangement joins TRBV5-1 to TRBJ2-3, with 10 bases fitting TRBD2. This CDR3 is built from 17 residues. J gave up 0 bases and V 2 bases, and 6 bases lay outside the gene matches. Per the germline V gene, CDR1 is SGHRS and CDR2 is YFSETQ. CDR3 protein: CASSFSAGGPSTDTQYF. Written as DNA, the CDR3 is TGCGCCAGCAGCTTTTCAGCGGGGGGGCCGAGCACAGATACGCAGTATTTT.

This chain uses TRBV7-2 with TRBJ1-2; the D is unclear. From germline, CDR1 is SGHTA and CDR2 FQGNSA. Trimming stripped 4 bases from V and 2 bases from J, with 8 bases between. The CDR3 extends over 13 amino acids. The CDR3 spells CASSSKPNYGYTF. The CDR3 bases are TGTGCCAGCAGCTCTAAACCGAACTATGGCTACACCTTC.

The V call is TRBV5-1, the J call TRBJ2-3; the match to TRBD2 covers 8 bases. The CDR3 consists of 17 residues. J gave up 1 base and V 0 bases, and 7 bases lay outside the gene matches. Germline values: CDR1 SGHRS, CDR2 YFSETQ. The CDR3 protein is CASSLVVAGQGTDTQYF. CDR3 bases: TGCGCCAGCAGCTTGGTTGTAGCGGGGCAAGGCACAGATACGCAGTATTTT.

The chain uses TRBV5-1 and TRBJ2-5; D remains ambiguous. Between the trimmed V and J ends, which lost 6 bases and 1 base, there was a span of 13 bases. There are 14 residues in the CDR3. CDR1 is SGHRS, CDR2 YFSETQ, per germline. The CDR3 loop is CASTTAGPQETQYF. The CDR3 DNA follows: TGCGCCAGCACTACCGCCGGGCCCCAAGAGACCCAGTACTTC.

The chain has TRBV6-2 or TRBV6-3 and TRBJ1-2, with D perhaps matching TRBD1 (6 bases). Germline V gives CDR1 MNHEY, CDR2 SVGEGT. The ends were cut back, 6 bases at V and 5 bases at J, with 13 bases in the middle. The CDR3 has 13 amino acids. Here the CDR3 reads CASRPPGQYGYTF. CDR3 bases: TGTGCCAGCAGACCTCCCGGACAGTATGGCTACACCTTC.

The V gene is TRBV28, the J gene TRBJ1-5; 10 nucleotides agree with TRBD1. The CDR3 has 15 residues. With V trimmed by 5 bases and J by 5 bases, 6 bases remained unmatched. The V gene's germline CDR1 is MDHEN and CDR2 SYDVKM. CDR3 DNA: TGTGCCAGCAGTCCCCGACAGGGGGCATATCAGCCCCAGCATTTT. Amino acids: CASSPRQGAYQPQHF.

The chain recombines TRBV5-4 with TRBJ1-2, with a tentative D call TRBD1 (5 bases). The CDR3 loop spans 15 amino acids. Trimming left V 0 bases short and J 6 bases short, with 15 bases between. Germline-derived CDR1 and CDR2 are SGHNT and YYREEE (reference sequence). The CDR3 is CASSLALGQVHGYTF. CDR3 bases: TGTGCCAGCAGCTTGGCCCTGGGGCAGGTACATGGCTACACCTTC.

This chain connects TRBV7-9 to TRBJ1-3, with D uncertain. The germline CDR1 and CDR2 sequences are SEHNR and FQNEAQ (reference sequence). V gave up 7 bases and J gave up 1 base, with 14 bases separating them. The CDR3 is made up of 15 amino acids. CDR3 sequence (DNA): TGTGCCAGCACCCTACAGCGAGGGTCTGGAAACACCATATATTTT. Its translation: CASTLQRGSGNTIYF. Filled out from reference TRBV7-9 and TRBJ1-3, the complete variable domain reads DTGVSQNPRHKITKRGQNVTFRCDPISEHNRLYWYRQTLGQGPEFLTYFQNEAQLEKSRLLSDRFSAERPKGSFSTLEIQRTEQGDSAMYLCASTLQRGSGNTIYFGEGSWLTVV.

The chain combines TRBV7-3 with TRBJ2-5; 8 nucleotides line up with TRBD2. This CDR3 contains 15 residues. CDR1 SGHTA and CDR2 FQGTGA come from the germline V gene. The ends lost 5 bases at V and 4 bases at J; junction bases unmatched: 9. CDR3 region: CASSPYGGARETQYF. The CDR3 coding sequence is TGTGCCAGCAGCCCCTACGGGGGGGCGAGAGAGACCCAGTACTTC.

This chain connects TRBV2 to TRBJ1-4, with D perhaps matching TRBD1 (6 bases). With 8 bases removed from V and 4 bases from J, the gap between germline ends came to 14 bases. CDR1 is SNHLY, CDR2 FYNNEI, per germline. This CDR3 has 14 residues. CDR3: CASVRQANNEKLFF. CDR3 bases: TGTGCCAGCGTCCGACAGGCGAATAATGAAAAACTGTTTTTT.

This chain connects TRBV3-1 (or the pseudogene TRBV3-2) to TRBJ1-2, with a weak D call TRBD1 (5 bases). The CDR3 contains 17 residues. Germline values: CDR1 LGHDT, CDR2 YNNKEL (reference sequence). Trimming removed 1 base at V and 4 bases at J, with 19 bases between. The CDR3 sequence is CASSQGVRGARGYGYTF. The CDR3 region has the DNA TGTGCCAGCAGCCAAGGTGTCCGTGGGGCCCGGGGCTATGGCTACACCTTC.

The chain recombines TRBV4-1 with TRBJ2-2; 9 nucleotides match TRBD1. Germline loops: CDR1 MGHRA, CDR2 YSYEKL. J lost 5 bases, V lost 4 bases, and 14 bases had no gene match. The CDR3 consists of 18 residues. CDR3 protein: CASSRTLPGTGKTGELFF. For the CDR3, the DNA is TGCGCCAGCAGCCGTACCCTACCCGGGACAGGGAAAACCGGGGAGCTGTTTTTT.

This chain connects TRBV6-6 to TRBJ2-1; 9 bases align to TRBD1. V lost 4 bases and J lost 0; bases outside the gene matches: 4. Germline V gene data show CDR1 as MNHNY and CDR2 as SVGAGI (reference sequence). The CDR3 runs 16 residues. The CDR3 region has the DNA TGTGCCAGCAGTTTCCCGGGACAGGGCTCCTACAATGAGCAGTTCTTC. This gives the protein CASSFPGQGSYNEQFF.

The chain is built from TRBV11-3 and TRBJ2-5; D gene unclear. The V gene's germline CDR1 is SGHNT and CDR2 YENEEA. V was trimmed by 5 bases and J by 5 bases, leaving 12 bases between them. The CDR3 length is 13 residues. CDR3 nucleotide sequence: TGTGCCAGCAGCACGGCGTTCCGCGAGACCCAGTACTTC. Its translation is CASSTAFRETQYF.